The 13 T cell receptor beta chains below were found in one sample sequenced in a study of beta chain features in type 1 diabetes. Of the isolated RNA, all was reverse transcribed, and so the sequenced material was expressed TCRB transcripts. The table came from immunoSEQ multiplex PCR; TCRdb's copy has only in-frame clones and leaves some out. The sample shows 150,000 to 200,000 clones, roughly 9% of them seen only once. General study results and limits: TCRB CDR3s were moderately but significantly shorter in Type 1 diabetes patients in all four CD4+ subsets.

Antigens for these TCRs are unknown. Sequences were obtained from central memory CD4+ T cells from blood. Receptor source: a woman in her twenties or thirties with type 1 diabetes.

There are a few counts of this clone. The rearrangement joins TRBV7-6 to TRBJ2-3; a possible D gene is TRBD1 (6 bases). CDR1 and CDR2 from the germline V gene are SGHVS and FNYEAQ. Deletions cut 3 bases from V and 5 bases from J, with 12 bases between. The length of the CDR3 is 14 residues. The CDR3 DNA is TGTGCCAGCAGCTTGGTGGGGGCCGGAGATACGCAGTATTTT. It encodes CASSLVGAGDTQYF.

Concerning this clone: Additional DNA sequences in this sample encode the identical CDR3. The genes are TRBV20-1 and TRBJ1-3; no clear D gene. Trimming stripped 6 bases from V and 7 bases from J, with 10 bases between. Germline V gene sequence: CDR1 DFQATT, CDR2 SNEGSKA (reference sequence). This CDR3 spans 11 amino acids. CDR3 bases: TGCAGTGCCCAACTGGGCAACACCATATATTTT. Its translation: CSAQLGNTIYF.

This clone came up a few times. Here the CDR3 DNA reads TGTGCCAGCAGTAGGGACAGGGGGCACTCTGGGGCCAACGTCCTGACTTTC. It encodes CASSRDRGHSGANVLTF. J is TRBJ2-6 and V is TRBV7-9; TRBD1 agrees at 12 bases. CDR3 size: 17 residues. With V trimmed by 6 bases and J by 0 bases, 3 bases remained unmatched. Per the germline V gene, CDR1 is SEHNR and CDR2 is FQNEAQ (reference sequence).

This clone was observed once. V gene TRBV6-5 combines with J gene TRBJ1-4; D unclear. Germline V lookup: CDR1 MNHEY, CDR2 SVGAGI. The CDR3 sequence is 13 residues long. V lost 4 bases to trimming and J lost 7 bases, with 10 bases between them. The CDR3 spells CASSLAEAEKLFF. Here the CDR3 DNA reads TGTGCCAGCAGTTTAGCGGAAGCTGAAAAACTGTTTTTT.

The chain has TRBV18 and TRBJ1-5; TRBD1 matches at 7 bases. The CDR3 covers 15 residues. J gave up 1 base and V 3 bases, and 3 bases lay outside the gene matches. Germline loops: CDR1 KGHSH, CDR2 LQKENI. CDR3 in amino acids: CASSPETGSNQPQHF. CDR3 coding DNA: TGTGCCAGCTCACCCGAGACAGGGAGCAATCAGCCCCAGCATTTT.

This clone was detected once. This sequence joins TRBV13 and TRBJ1-2; D perhaps matches TRBD1 (5 bases). Trimming stripped 3 bases from V and 2 bases from J, with 7 bases between. Germline assignment: CDR1 PRHDT and CDR2 FYEKMQ (reference sequence). The CDR3 runs to 13 residues. The DNA for the CDR3 is TGTGCCAGCAGCTTTTCAGGGAACTATGGCTACACCTTC. Its translation is CASSFSGNYGYTF.

This chain uses TRBV19 with TRBJ2-4, with 7 bases identical to TRBD1. From germline, CDR1 is LNHDA and CDR2 SQIVND (reference sequence). CDR3 length: 15 residues. Trimming removed 5 bases from V and 4 bases from J; junction bases left unmatched: 8. CDR3: CASSLWDSSKNIQYF. CDR3 sequence (DNA): TGTGCCAGTAGTCTTTGGGACAGTTCGAAAAACATTCAGTACTTC.

This clone has just a few counts. The rearrangement links TRBV2 to TRBJ2-5; TRBD1 matches at 7 bases. The CDR3 has 14 residues. The J segment lost 2 bases and the V segment lost 7 bases, leaving 7 bases of the junction unmatched. Germline-derived CDR1 and CDR2 are SNHLY and FYNNEI. The CDR3, as DNA: TGTGCCAGCAACCAACAGGGGCGACAAGAGACCCAGTACTTC. Translated: CASNQQGRQETQYF.

The chain joins TRBV29-1 to TRBJ2-3; maybe TRBD1 (6 bases). V gave up 7 bases and J gave up 4 bases, with 18 bases separating them. Germline CDR1 is SQVTM and CDR2 is ANQGSEA. The length of the CDR3 is 14 residues. CDR3 in amino acids: CSARSRTAPDTQYF. The CDR3 region has the DNA TGCAGCGCCAGATCTCGGACAGCCCCAGATACGCAGTATTTT.

This clone was counted between two and nine times. The chain couples TRBV4-1 to TRBJ2-4; D might be TRBD2 (6 bases). This CDR3 contains 16 residues. CDR1 MGHRA and CDR2 YSYEKL come from the germline V gene. Trimming left V 3 bases short and J 0 bases short, with 12 bases between. The CDR3, as DNA: TGCGCCAGCAGCCACTTAGCGGCCCTAGCCAAAAACATTCAGTACTTC. Translation: CASSHLAALAKNIQYF.

This clone was recorded a few times. This chain links TRBV7-9 with TRBJ2-2; TRBD2 might be the D (6 bases). The CDR3 runs 16 residues. Between the trimmed V and J ends, which lost 5 bases and 4 bases, there was a span of 17 bases. Germline assignment: CDR1 SEHNR and CDR2 FQNEAQ (reference sequence). The CDR3, as DNA: TGTGCCAGCAGCCACTTGGCGGGATCCAGCACCGGGGAGCTGTTTTTT. It is translated as CASSHLAGSSTGELFF.

Only a few counts were recorded for this clone. This chain uses TRBV19 with TRBJ1-2, with D tentatively TRBD1 (6 bases). The germline V gene encodes CDR1 LNHDA and CDR2 SQIVND (reference sequence). This CDR3 region has 13 residues. The V gene lost 5 bases and the J gene lost 4 bases, with 11 bases spanning the gap. The CDR3 bases are TGTGCCAGTAGTGCCGGACAGAGCTATGGCTACACCTTC. This gives the protein CASSAGQSYGYTF.

The rearrangement links TRBV5-1 to TRBJ2-7, with 11 nucleotides matching TRBD1. The J segment lost 7 bases and the V segment lost 4 bases, leaving 7 bases of the junction unmatched. In germline, CDR1 is SGHRS, CDR2 YFSETQ. The CDR3 has 14 residues. DNA of the CDR3: TGCGCCAGCAGCGGAGGGACAGGGGGAAGGGAGCAGTACTTC. It yields the protein CASSGGTGGREQYF.